This T cell receptor (beta chain) is drawn from a study of cytomegalovirus exposure and HLA in healthy donors. A multiplex PCR was run with 60 Vbeta primers and 13 Jbeta primers. Sequencing was performed with immunoSEQ multiplex PCR; in TCRdb, only in-frame clones are kept and a portion is missing. The sample contains 95,000 to 150,000 clones, around three quarters of which appear only once. Trimming pared 1 base from V and 8 bases from J, leaving 17 bases between. The V gene's germline CDR1 is SNHLY and CDR2 FYNNEI. This CDR3 has 15 residues. Study-wide results and limits: Several of the most significant clusters appeared, in a later analysis, to be linked to common viral pathogens. Serostatus for CMV was the only available immune exposure information. One cluster of highly shared sequence variants probably arose as a sequencing artifact.

Everyone who donated was a healthy bone marrow donor. Remarks on this clone: As yet, its antigen is unknown.

The chain uses TRBV2 and TRBJ1-2; D uncertain. The material sequenced was PBMCs. This sequence was found in a woman aged 40 to 50 in good health and CMV-seronegative. CDR3 DNA sequence: TGTGCCAGCAGTGAAGGTATTGTGGCATACGGGGGCTACACCTTC. Encoded protein: CASSEGIVAYGGYTF.